This is a list of T cell receptor beta chains from one sample in a study of post-analysis software for immune sequencing data. TCRdb ran MiXCR on the PCR reads and lists one entry per CDR3 protein. This sample carries around 440,000 distinct CDR3 sequences, nearly 45% of them seen once, and the ten largest clones take 12%. The source material was blood. The source is a girl aged 10 to 17 with multiple sclerosis. Each CDR3 is given with its conserved first and last residue. Fields, in order: J gene, V gene, CDR3 length, D gene, clone size, CDR3 DNA, CDR3 protein. The D gene is left open where the match is weak. A row's size may be missing; if present it is once, few, many or a size class.

j_gene: TRBJ1-1
v_gene: TRBV5-6
len: 16
d_gene: TRBD1
abundance: many
CDR3nt: TGTGCCAGCAGCTCCAGGGGGCGGGAAATGAACACTGAAGCTTTCTTT
CDR3aa: CASSSRGREMNTEAFF

j_gene: TRBJ1-5
v_gene: TRBV18
len: 16
d_gene: .
abundance: .
CDR3nt: TGTGCCAGCTCACCAGCAGGATCGGGGGGCAATCAGCCCCAGCATTTT
CDR3aa: CASSPAGSGGNQPQHF

j_gene: TRBJ2-5
v_gene: TRBV7-3
len: 16
d_gene: TRBD1
abundance: .
CDR3nt: TGTGCCAGCAGCCTACTAGGGACAGGAGAACAAGAGACCCAGTACTTC
CDR3aa: CASSLLGTGEQETQYF

j_gene: TRBJ2-7
v_gene: TRBV4-3
len: 16
d_gene: .
abundance: few
CDR3nt: TGCGCCAGCAGCCATAGTGCGACGGGGGAATCCTACGAGCAGTACTTC
CDR3aa: CASSHSATGESYEQYF

j_gene: TRBJ2-7
v_gene: TRBV5-1
len: 14
d_gene: TRBD2
abundance: few
CDR3nt: TGTGCCAGCAGTTTGGGACTACTAACCTACGAGCAGTACTTC
CDR3aa: CASSLGLLTYEQYF

j_gene: TRBJ2-7
v_gene: TRBV28
len: 15
d_gene: TRBD2
abundance: .
CDR3nt: TGTGCCAGCAGTCCCTCCGGAGGGAGGGTCTACGAGCAGTACTTC
CDR3aa: CASSPSGGRVYEQYF

j_gene: TRBJ2-1
v_gene: TRBV6-5
len: 14
d_gene: TRBD2
abundance: .
CDR3nt: TGTGCCAGCAGTTTTAGCGGGAGGAGACATGAGCAGTTCTTC
CDR3aa: CASSFSGRRHEQFF

j_gene: TRBJ2-1
v_gene: TRBV11-2
len: 16
d_gene: TRBD2
abundance: .
CDR3nt: TGTGCCAGCAGCTTAGATTTGTCTAGCGGATACAATGAGCAGTTCTTC
CDR3aa: CASSLDLSSGYNEQFF

j_gene: TRBJ2-1
v_gene: TRBV5-1
len: 16
d_gene: .
abundance: few
CDR3nt: TGCGCCAGCCGAGTTAGTCTAGCGATGTCCTACAATGAGCAGTTCTTC
CDR3aa: CASRVSLAMSYNEQFF

j_gene: TRBJ2-5
v_gene: TRBV25-1
len: 14
d_gene: .
abundance: few
CDR3nt: TGTGCCAGCAGTGAAGCGGGATGGCAAGAGACCCAGTACTTC
CDR3aa: CASSEAGWQETQYF

j_gene: TRBJ2-5
v_gene: TRBV6-2/TRBV6-3
len: 13
d_gene: TRBD1
abundance: .
CDR3nt: TGTGCCAGCAGTGATGACAGGGGAGAGACCCAGTACTTC
CDR3aa: CASSDDRGETQYF

j_gene: TRBJ1-4
v_gene: TRBV12-3/TRBV12-4
len: 14
d_gene: TRBD1
abundance: few
CDR3nt: TGTGCCAGCAGCCCGGACAGGCCTAATGAAAAACTGTTTTTT
CDR3aa: CASSPDRPNEKLFF

j_gene: TRBJ2-7
v_gene: TRBV7-2
len: 12
d_gene: .
abundance: .
CDR3nt: TGTGCCAGCAGCAAAGACTATCCCGAGCAGTACTTC
CDR3aa: CASSKDYPEQYF

j_gene: TRBJ2-1
v_gene: TRBV29-1
len: 16
d_gene: TRBD2
abundance: few
CDR3nt: TGCAGCGTCCAGACTAGCGGGAGAGGGTCCTACAATGAGCAGTTCTTC
CDR3aa: CSVQTSGRGSYNEQFF

j_gene: TRBJ2-7
v_gene: TRBV7-9
len: 16
d_gene: .
abundance: .
CDR3nt: TGTGCCAGCAGCTCACCCGACCGACGGGGTGCCTACGAGCAGTACTTC
CDR3aa: CASSSPDRRGAYEQYF

j_gene: TRBJ2-3
v_gene: TRBV29-1
len: 14
d_gene: .
abundance: .
CDR3nt: TGCAGCGTTGGAGGACAGACAAACACAGATACGCAGTATTTT
CDR3aa: CSVGGQTNTDTQYF

j_gene: TRBJ1-2
v_gene: TRBV4-1
len: 14
d_gene: .
abundance: few
CDR3nt: TGCGCCAGCAGCACTCCCGGGAGCCTCTATGGCTACACCTTC
CDR3aa: CASSTPGSLYGYTF

j_gene: TRBJ2-3
v_gene: TRBV6-6
len: 11
d_gene: .
abundance: .
CDR3nt: TGTGCCAGCAGTCGTCCGGATACGCAGTATTTT
CDR3aa: CASSRPDTQYF

j_gene: TRBJ1-1
v_gene: TRBV6-6
len: 10
d_gene: .
abundance: .
CDR3nt: TGTGCCAGCAGGTACACTGAAGCTTTCTTT
CDR3aa: CASRYTEAFF

j_gene: TRBJ2-1
v_gene: TRBV7-9
len: 9
d_gene: .
abundance: few
CDR3nt: TGTGCCGAGCCCCATGAGCAGTTCTTC
CDR3aa: CAEPHEQFF

j_gene: TRBJ1-4
v_gene: TRBV4-1
len: 17
d_gene: TRBD1
abundance: few
CDR3nt: TGCGCCAGCAGCCAAGAGGGACTAGGGACAGTCGCGAGGAAACTGTTTTTT
CDR3aa: CASSQEGLGTVARKLFF

j_gene: TRBJ2-7
v_gene: TRBV4-2
len: 17
d_gene: .
abundance: .
CDR3nt: TGTGCCAGCAGCCAAGCCAGGGCCTTTGACTCCTACAATGAGCAGTACTTC
CDR3aa: CASSQARAFDSYNEQYF

j_gene: TRBJ2-3
v_gene: TRBV28
len: 16
d_gene: TRBD1
abundance: few
CDR3nt: TGTGCCAGCAGTTCCCCCGGGACAGGGTTCACAGATACGCAGTATTTT
CDR3aa: CASSSPGTGFTDTQYF

j_gene: TRBJ2-7
v_gene: TRBV28
len: 15
d_gene: TRBD2
abundance: few
CDR3nt: TGTGCCAGCAGATCTCCTAGCGGGCCATCCTACGAGCAGTACTTC
CDR3aa: CASRSPSGPSYEQYF

j_gene: TRBJ2-2
v_gene: TRBV28
len: 13
d_gene: .
abundance: .
CDR3nt: TGTGCCAGCCTGACAACGAACACCGGGGAGCTGTTTTTT
CDR3aa: CASLTTNTGELFF

j_gene: TRBJ2-7
v_gene: TRBV27
len: 15
d_gene: TRBD1
abundance: .
CDR3nt: TGTGCCAGCAGTTCCCATCGGACAGGGTTGTACGAGCAGTACTTC
CDR3aa: CASSSHRTGLYEQYF

j_gene: TRBJ2-5
v_gene: TRBV10-3
len: 15
d_gene: TRBD2
abundance: .
CDR3nt: TGTGCCATCAGACCGACTAGCGGGATCCAAGAGACCCAGTACTTC
CDR3aa: CAIRPTSGIQETQYF

j_gene: TRBJ2-7
v_gene: TRBV7-3
len: 13
d_gene: .
abundance: .
CDR3nt: TGTGCCAGCGGCGATCTAGAGTACAATGAGCAGTACTTC
CDR3aa: CASGDLEYNEQYF

j_gene: TRBJ2-1
v_gene: TRBV4-3
len: 17
d_gene: TRBD2
abundance: few
CDR3nt: TGCGCCAGCAGCCAAGATCAGGGACTAGCGGCTTACAATGAGCAGTTCTTC
CDR3aa: CASSQDQGLAAYNEQFF

j_gene: TRBJ2-7
v_gene: TRBV12-3/TRBV12-4
len: 15
d_gene: .
abundance: .
CDR3nt: TGTGCCAGCAGTTTACGGGACACGATTTCCTACGAGCAGTACTTC
CDR3aa: CASSLRDTISYEQYF

j_gene: TRBJ2-3
v_gene: TRBV6-5
len: 14
d_gene: .
abundance: few
CDR3nt: TGTGCCAGCAGTTTAATGGATAGCACAGATACGCAGTATTTT
CDR3aa: CASSLMDSTDTQYF

j_gene: TRBJ2-7
v_gene: TRBV11-2
len: 15
d_gene: TRBD2
abundance: .
CDR3nt: TGTGCCAGCAGTTCCGAGGGACTACCCTCCTACGAGCAGTACTTC
CDR3aa: CASSSEGLPSYEQYF

j_gene: TRBJ2-1
v_gene: TRBV11-1
len: 15
d_gene: TRBD2
abundance: .
CDR3nt: TGTGCCAGCACCGAGAGGAGGGAGGGTGGCAATGAGCAGTTCTTC
CDR3aa: CASTERREGGNEQFF

j_gene: TRBJ2-7
v_gene: TRBV12-3/TRBV12-4
len: 15
d_gene: TRBD1
abundance: .
CDR3nt: TGTGCCAGCAGTTTACCGGACAGGCCCTACTACGAGCAGTACTTC
CDR3aa: CASSLPDRPYYEQYF

j_gene: TRBJ1-1
v_gene: TRBV19
len: 14
d_gene: .
abundance: .
CDR3nt: TGTGCCAGTAGATTGGGGGGTGTGGGCACTGAAGCTTTCTTT
CDR3aa: CASRLGGVGTEAFF

j_gene: TRBJ1-4
v_gene: TRBV20-1
len: 17
d_gene: TRBD1
abundance: .
CDR3nt: TGCAGTGCCGAGGGGTTAACAGGGGAAGCAACTAATGAAAAACTGTTTTTT
CDR3aa: CSAEGLTGEATNEKLFF

j_gene: TRBJ2-1
v_gene: TRBV29-1
len: 13
d_gene: .
abundance: .
CDR3nt: TGCAGCGTTGGGGGCAGAACCGTCAATGAGCAGTTCTTC
CDR3aa: CSVGGRTVNEQFF

j_gene: TRBJ2-3
v_gene: TRBV29-1
len: 15
d_gene: .
abundance: few
CDR3nt: TGCAGCGCTCTCGATGCAGGAGGTAGCGCAGATACGCAGTATTTT
CDR3aa: CSALDAGGSADTQYF

j_gene: TRBJ1-5
v_gene: TRBV12-3/TRBV12-4
len: 14
d_gene: TRBD1
abundance: .
CDR3nt: TGTGCCAGCATGGACCAGGGGGTATATCAGCCCCAGCATTTT
CDR3aa: CASMDQGVYQPQHF

j_gene: TRBJ2-5
v_gene: TRBV4-2
len: 16
d_gene: TRBD2
abundance: .
CDR3nt: TGTGCCAGCAGCCAAGATGGCGGGAGTCGTGGAGAGACCCAGTACTTC
CDR3aa: CASSQDGGSRGETQYF

j_gene: TRBJ2-7
v_gene: TRBV12-3/TRBV12-4
len: 14
d_gene: TRBD1
abundance: .
CDR3nt: TGTGCCAGCAGTTTGACGGACAGGGGCCACGAGCAGTACTTC
CDR3aa: CASSLTDRGHEQYF

j_gene: TRBJ2-4
v_gene: TRBV6-5
len: 15
d_gene: TRBD2
abundance: .
CDR3nt: TGTGCCAGCAGTTATTCCGGGAGGAAGAGAAACATTCAGTACTTC
CDR3aa: CASSYSGRKRNIQYF

j_gene: TRBJ2-5
v_gene: TRBV12-3/TRBV12-4
len: 16
d_gene: .
abundance: .
CDR3nt: TGTGCCAGCAGTTTTGGGGAGACCTCGTCTCGGGAGACCCAGTACTTC
CDR3aa: CASSFGETSSRETQYF

j_gene: TRBJ2-1
v_gene: TRBV20-1
len: 14
d_gene: .
abundance: .
CDR3nt: TGCAGTGCTAGGGGTTATACATCCTACAATGAGCAGTTCTTC
CDR3aa: CSARGYTSYNEQFF

j_gene: TRBJ2-2
v_gene: TRBV21-1
len: 19
d_gene: .
abundance: .
CDR3nt: TGTGCCAGCACCGAAATTCACCCAAAGATCGGGGATAGAACCGGGGAGCTGTTTTTT
CDR3aa: CASTEIHPKIGDRTGELFF

j_gene: TRBJ2-5
v_gene: TRBV7-9
len: 14
d_gene: .
abundance: .
CDR3nt: TGTGCCGGCAGCTTAGTTGGGCCCCAAGAGACCCAGTACTTC
CDR3aa: CAGSLVGPQETQYF

j_gene: TRBJ2-5
v_gene: TRBV6-1
len: 13
d_gene: .
abundance: .
CDR3nt: TGTGCCAGCAGTGAAAGCTCTCTTGAGGCCCAGTACTTC
CDR3aa: CASSESSLEAQYF

j_gene: TRBJ2-1
v_gene: TRBV29-1
len: 14
d_gene: TRBD1
abundance: few
CDR3nt: TGCAGCGTTGGGAGACAGGGGAGGTACAATGAGCAGTTCTTC
CDR3aa: CSVGRQGRYNEQFF

j_gene: TRBJ2-1
v_gene: TRBV5-6
len: 17
d_gene: TRBD2
abundance: few
CDR3nt: TGTGCCAGCAGCTTGGAGCTTTCGGCTAGCGGGTACAATGAGCAGTTCTTC
CDR3aa: CASSLELSASGYNEQFF